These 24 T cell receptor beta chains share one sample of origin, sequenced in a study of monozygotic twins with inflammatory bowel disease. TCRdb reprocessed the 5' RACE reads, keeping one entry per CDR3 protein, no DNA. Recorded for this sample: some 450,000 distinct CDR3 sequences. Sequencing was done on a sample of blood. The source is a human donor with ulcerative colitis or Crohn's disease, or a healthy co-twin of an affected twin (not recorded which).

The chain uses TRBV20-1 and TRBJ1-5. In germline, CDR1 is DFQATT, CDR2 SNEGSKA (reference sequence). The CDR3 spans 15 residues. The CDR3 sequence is CSARDYLYSNQPQHF.

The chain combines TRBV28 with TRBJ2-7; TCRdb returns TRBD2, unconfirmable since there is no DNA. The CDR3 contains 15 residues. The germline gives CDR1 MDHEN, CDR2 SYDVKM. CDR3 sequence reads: CASKELMDSSYEQYF. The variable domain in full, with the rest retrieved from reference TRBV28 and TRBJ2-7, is DVKVTQSSRYLVKRTGEKVFLECVQDMDHENMFWYRQDPGLGLRLIYFSYDVKMKEKGDIPEGYSVSREKKERFSLILESASTNQTSMYLCASKELMDSSYEQYFGPGTRLTVT.

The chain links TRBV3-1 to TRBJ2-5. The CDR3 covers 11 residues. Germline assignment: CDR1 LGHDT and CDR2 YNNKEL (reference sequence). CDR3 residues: CASATGETQYF.

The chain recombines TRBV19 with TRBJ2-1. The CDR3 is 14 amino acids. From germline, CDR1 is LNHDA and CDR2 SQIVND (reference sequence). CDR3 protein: CASSMRKSVNEQFF.

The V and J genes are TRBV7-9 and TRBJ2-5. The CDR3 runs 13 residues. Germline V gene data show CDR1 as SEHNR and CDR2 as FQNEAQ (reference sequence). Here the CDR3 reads CASSFAGEETQYF.

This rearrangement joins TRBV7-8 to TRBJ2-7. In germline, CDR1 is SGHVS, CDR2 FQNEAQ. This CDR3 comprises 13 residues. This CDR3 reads CASSPTISYEQYF.

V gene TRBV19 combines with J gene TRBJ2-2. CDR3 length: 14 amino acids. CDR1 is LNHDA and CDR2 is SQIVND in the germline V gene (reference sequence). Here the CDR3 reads CASSDRVNTGELFF.

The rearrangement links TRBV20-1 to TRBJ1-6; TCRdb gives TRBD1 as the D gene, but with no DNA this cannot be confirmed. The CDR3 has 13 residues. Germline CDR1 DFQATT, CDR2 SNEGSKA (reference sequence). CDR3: CSARTGAGSPLHF.

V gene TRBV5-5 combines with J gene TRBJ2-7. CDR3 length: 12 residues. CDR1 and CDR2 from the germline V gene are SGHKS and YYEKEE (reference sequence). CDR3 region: CASSAAAAEQYF.

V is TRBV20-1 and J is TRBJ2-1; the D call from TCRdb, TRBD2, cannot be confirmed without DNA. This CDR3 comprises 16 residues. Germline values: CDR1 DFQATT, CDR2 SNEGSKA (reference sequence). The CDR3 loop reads CSARPSGGFSYNEQFF.

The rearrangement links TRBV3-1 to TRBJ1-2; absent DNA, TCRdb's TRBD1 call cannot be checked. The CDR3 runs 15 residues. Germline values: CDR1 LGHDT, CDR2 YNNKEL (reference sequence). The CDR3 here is CASSLQGHSGQGYTF. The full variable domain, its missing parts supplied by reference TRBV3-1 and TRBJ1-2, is DTAVSQTPKYLVTQMGNDKSIKCEQNLGHDTMYWYKQDSKKFLKIMFSYNNKELIINETVPNRFSPKSPDKAHLNLHINSLELGDSAVYFCASSLQGHSGQGYTFGSGTRLTVV.

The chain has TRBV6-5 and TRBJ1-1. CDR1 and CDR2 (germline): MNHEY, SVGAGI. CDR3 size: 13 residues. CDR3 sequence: CASGYRANTEAFF.

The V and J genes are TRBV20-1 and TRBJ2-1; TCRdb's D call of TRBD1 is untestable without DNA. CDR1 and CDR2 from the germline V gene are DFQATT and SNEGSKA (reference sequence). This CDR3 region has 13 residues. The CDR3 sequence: CSADRVPADEQFF.

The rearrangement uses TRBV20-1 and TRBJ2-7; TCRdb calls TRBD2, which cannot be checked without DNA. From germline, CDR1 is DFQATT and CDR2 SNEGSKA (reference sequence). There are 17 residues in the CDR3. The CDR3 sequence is CSARETIPGKVNYEQYF.

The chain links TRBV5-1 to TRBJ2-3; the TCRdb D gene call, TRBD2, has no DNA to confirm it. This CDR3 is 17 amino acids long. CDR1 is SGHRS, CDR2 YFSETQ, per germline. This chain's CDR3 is CASSLSSSVHSGDTQYF.

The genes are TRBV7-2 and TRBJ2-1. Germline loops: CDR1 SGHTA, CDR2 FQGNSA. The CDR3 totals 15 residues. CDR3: CASSLGQNSYNEQFF.

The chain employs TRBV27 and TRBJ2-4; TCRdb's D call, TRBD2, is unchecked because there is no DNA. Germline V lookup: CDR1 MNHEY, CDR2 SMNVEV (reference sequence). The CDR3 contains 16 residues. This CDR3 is CASSSVGSLAKNIQYF.

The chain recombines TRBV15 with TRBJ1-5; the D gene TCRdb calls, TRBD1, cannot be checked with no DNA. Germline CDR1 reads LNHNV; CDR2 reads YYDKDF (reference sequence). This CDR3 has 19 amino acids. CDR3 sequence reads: CATSRDTTIGARSNQPQHF.

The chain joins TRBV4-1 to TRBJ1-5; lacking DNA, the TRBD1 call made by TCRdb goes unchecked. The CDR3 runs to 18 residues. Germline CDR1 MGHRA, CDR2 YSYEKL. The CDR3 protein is CASSQGSLADYRSQPQHF.

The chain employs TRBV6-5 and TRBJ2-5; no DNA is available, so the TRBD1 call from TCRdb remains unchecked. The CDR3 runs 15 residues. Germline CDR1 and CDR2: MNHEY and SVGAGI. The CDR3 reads CASSYSGQGRETQYF.

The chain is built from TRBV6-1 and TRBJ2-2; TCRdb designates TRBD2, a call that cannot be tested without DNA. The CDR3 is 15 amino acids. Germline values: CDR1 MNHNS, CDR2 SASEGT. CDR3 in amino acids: CASSQTSGGTGELFF.

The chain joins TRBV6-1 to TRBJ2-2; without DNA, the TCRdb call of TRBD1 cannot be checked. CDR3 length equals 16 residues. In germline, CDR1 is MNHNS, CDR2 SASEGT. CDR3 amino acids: CASSEIIVSNTGELFF.

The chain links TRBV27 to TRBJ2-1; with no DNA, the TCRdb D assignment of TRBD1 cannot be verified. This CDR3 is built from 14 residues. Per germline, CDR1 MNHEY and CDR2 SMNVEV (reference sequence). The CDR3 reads CASSLFSPGNEQFF.

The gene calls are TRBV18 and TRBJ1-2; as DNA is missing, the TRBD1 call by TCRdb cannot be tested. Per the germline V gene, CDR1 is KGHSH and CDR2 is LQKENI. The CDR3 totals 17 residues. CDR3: CASSPPPRTVANYGYTF. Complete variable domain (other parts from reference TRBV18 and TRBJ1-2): NAGVMQNPRHLVRRRGQEARLRCSPMKGHSHVYWYRQLPEEGLKFMVYLQKENIIDESGMPKERFSAEFPKEGPSILRIQQVVRGDSAAYFCASSPPPRTVANYGYTFGSGTRLTVV.